This TCR beta chain was recovered during a study of metastatic and nonmetastatic thyroid tumors. Whole-study findings and limits: It was reported that TCR beta diversity was significantly higher in malignant thyroid tumors than benign nodules, in blood and tumor.

The CDR3 runs to 17 residues. Germline V gene lookup returns CDR1 SNHLY and CDR2 FYNNEI. Germline trimming cut 0 bases from V and 0 bases from J; bases unmatched to any gene: 5. Until they underwent thyroid surgery, no patient had received any treatment. TCRdb re-called clones via MiXCR from the PCR reads. The data contain 20,000 to 25,000 clones, approximately 13% of them singletons. As to this clone: Its specificity is not known.

The TCR originated in a female donor with papillary thyroid cancer or a benign thyroid nodule (not recorded which). Some clones in this sample may be carry-over from other donors' samples. This chain links TRBV2 with TRBJ1-2, with 9 positions matching TRBD1. Sample: blood. The DNA of the CDR3 is TGTGCCAGCAGTGAAGCAACAGGGGGCAAAGCTAACTATGGCTACACCTTC. Its protein is CASSEATGGKANYGYTF.